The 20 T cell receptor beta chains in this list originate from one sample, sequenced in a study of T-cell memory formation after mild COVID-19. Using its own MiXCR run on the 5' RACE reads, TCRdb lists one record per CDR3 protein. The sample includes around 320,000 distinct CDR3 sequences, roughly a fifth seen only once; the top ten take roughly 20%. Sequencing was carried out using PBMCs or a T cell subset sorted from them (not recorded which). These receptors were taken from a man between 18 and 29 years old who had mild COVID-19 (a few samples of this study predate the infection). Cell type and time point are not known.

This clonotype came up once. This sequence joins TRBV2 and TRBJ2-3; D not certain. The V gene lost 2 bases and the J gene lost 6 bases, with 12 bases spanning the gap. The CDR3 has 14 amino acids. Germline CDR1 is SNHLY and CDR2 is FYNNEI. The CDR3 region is CASSEQGNWDTQYF. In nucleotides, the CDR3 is TGTGCCAGCAGTGAACAAGGGAATTGGGATACGCAGTATTTT.

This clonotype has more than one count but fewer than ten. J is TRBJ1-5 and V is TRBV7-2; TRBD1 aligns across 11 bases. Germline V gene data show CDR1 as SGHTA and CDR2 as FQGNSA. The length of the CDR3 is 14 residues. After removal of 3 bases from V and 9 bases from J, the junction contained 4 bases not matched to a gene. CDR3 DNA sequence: TGTGCCAGCAGCTTGGGACAGGGGGGTCGGCCCCAGCATTTT. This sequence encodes CASSLGQGGRPQHF.

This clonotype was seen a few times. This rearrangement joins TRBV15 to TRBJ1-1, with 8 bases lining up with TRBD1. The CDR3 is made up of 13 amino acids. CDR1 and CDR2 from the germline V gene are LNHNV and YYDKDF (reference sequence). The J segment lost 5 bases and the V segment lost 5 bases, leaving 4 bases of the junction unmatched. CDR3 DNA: TGTGCCACCAGCTGGACAGGGAAGACTGAAGCTTTCTTT. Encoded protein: CATSWTGKTEAFF.

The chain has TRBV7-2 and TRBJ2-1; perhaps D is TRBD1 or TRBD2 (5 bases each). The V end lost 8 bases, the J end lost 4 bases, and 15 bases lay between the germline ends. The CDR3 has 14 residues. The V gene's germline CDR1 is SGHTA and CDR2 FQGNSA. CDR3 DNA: TGTGCCAGCCGTCGGGGCGGCCGTTACAATGAGCAGTTCTTC. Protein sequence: CASRRGGRYNEQFF. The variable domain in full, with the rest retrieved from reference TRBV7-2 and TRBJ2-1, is GAGVSQSPSNKVTEKGKDVELRCDPISGHTALYWYRQSLGQGLEFLIYFQGNSAPDKSGLPSDRFSAERTGGSVSTLTIQRTQQEDSAVYLCASRRGGRYNEQFFGPGTRLTVL.

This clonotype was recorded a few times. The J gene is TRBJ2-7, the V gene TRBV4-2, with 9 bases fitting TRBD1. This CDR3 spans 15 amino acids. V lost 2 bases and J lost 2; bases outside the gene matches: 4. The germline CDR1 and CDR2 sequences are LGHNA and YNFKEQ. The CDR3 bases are TGTGCCAGCAGCCAACTCAGACAGGGGGCCTACGAGCAGTACTTC. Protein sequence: CASSQLRQGAYEQYF.

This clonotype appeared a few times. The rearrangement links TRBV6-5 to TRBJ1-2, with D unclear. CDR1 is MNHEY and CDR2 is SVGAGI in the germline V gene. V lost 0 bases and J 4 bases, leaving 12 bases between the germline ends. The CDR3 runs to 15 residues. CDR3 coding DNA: TGTGCCAGCAGTTACTCGATCTCCGTTGGCTATGGCTACACCTTC. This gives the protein CASSYSISVGYGYTF.

The chain's CDR3 is CASSLFQARNSPLHF. Written as DNA, the CDR3 is TGTGCCAGCAGTTTATTCCAGGCTAGAAATTCACCCCTCCACTTT. J is TRBJ1-6 and V is TRBV27; D call uncertain. Deletions cut 1 base from V and 7 bases from J, with 11 bases between. The CDR3 is 15 residues long. Germline V gene sequence: CDR1 MNHEY, CDR2 SMNVEV (reference sequence).

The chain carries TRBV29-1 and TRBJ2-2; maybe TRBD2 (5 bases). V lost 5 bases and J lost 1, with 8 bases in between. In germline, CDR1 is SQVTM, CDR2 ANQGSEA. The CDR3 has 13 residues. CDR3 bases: TGCAGCGTTTCGGCGGGGAACACCGGGGAGCTGTTTTTT. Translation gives CSVSAGNTGELFF.

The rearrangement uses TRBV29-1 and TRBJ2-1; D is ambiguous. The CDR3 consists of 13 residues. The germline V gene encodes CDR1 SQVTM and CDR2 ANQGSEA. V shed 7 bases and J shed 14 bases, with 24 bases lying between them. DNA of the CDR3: TGCAGCGACCCGACACCCACCAGGTTCCGGGAGTTCTTC. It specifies CSDPTPTRFREFF.

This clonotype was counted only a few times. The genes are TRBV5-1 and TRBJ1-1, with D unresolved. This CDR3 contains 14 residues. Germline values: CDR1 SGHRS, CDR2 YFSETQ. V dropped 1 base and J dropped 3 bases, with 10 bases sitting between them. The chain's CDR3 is CASSLIQPDTEAFF. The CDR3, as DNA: TGCGCCAGCAGCTTGATCCAGCCAGACACTGAAGCTTTCTTT.

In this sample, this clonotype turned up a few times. The CDR3 nucleotides are TGTGCCAGCGGCGACTCAGGGAACTCACCCCTCCACTTT. It is translated as CASGDSGNSPLHF. This chain joins TRBV2 and TRBJ1-6, with D perhaps matching TRBD1 (5 bases). The CDR3 has 13 residues. V lost 8 bases, J lost 10 bases, and 15 bases lay in between. Germline assignment: CDR1 SNHLY and CDR2 FYNNEI.

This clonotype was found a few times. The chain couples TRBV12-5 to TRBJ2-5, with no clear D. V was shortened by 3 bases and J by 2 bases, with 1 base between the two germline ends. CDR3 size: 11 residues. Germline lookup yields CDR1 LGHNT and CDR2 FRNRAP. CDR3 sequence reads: CASGFQETQYF. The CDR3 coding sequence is TGTGCTAGTGGTTTTCAAGAGACCCAGTACTTC.

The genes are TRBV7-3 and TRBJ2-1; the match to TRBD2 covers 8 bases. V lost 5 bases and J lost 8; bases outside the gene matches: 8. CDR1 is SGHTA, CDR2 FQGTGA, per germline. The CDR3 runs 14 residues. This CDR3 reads CASSPSPTSDEQFF. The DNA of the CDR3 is TGTGCCAGCAGCCCAAGTCCGACTAGCGATGAGCAGTTCTTC.

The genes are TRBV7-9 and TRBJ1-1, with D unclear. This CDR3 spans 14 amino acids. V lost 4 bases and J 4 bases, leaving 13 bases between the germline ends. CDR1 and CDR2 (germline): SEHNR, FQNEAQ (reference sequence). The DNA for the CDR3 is TGTGCCAGCAGCTCCCCCGCAAGCCCCACTGAAGCTTTCTTT. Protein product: CASSSPASPTEAFF. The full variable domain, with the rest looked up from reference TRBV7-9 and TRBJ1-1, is DTGVSQNPRHKITKRGQNVTFRCDPISEHNRLYWYRQTLGQGPEFLTYFQNEAQLEKSRLLSDRFSAERPKGSFSTLEIQRTEQGDSAMYLCASSSPASPTEAFFGQGTRLTVV.

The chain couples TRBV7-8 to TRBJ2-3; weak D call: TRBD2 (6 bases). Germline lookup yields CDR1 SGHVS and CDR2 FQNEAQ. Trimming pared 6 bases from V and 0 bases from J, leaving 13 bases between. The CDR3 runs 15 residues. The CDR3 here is CASRGFAGSTDTQYF. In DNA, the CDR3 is TGTGCCAGCAGGGGATTTGCGGGGAGCACAGATACGCAGTATTTT.

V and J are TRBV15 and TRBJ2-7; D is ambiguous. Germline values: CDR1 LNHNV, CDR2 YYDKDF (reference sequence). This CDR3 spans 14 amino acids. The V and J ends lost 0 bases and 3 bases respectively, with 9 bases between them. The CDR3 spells CATSRDLGIYEQYV. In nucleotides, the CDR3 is TGTGCCACCAGCAGAGATTTAGGGATCTACGAGCAGTACGTC.

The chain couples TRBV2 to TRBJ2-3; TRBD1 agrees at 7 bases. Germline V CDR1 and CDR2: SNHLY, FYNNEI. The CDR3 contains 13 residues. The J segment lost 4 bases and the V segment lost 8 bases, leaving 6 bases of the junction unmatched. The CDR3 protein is CASEGAIADTQYF. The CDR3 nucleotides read TGTGCCAGCGAGGGGGCCATCGCAGATACGCAGTATTTT.

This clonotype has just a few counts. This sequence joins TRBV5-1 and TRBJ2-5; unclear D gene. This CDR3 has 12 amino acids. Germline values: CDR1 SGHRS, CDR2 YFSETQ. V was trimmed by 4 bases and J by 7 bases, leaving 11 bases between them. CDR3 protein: CASSPESRTQYF. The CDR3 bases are TGCGCCAGCAGCCCGGAATCGAGGACCCAGTACTTC.

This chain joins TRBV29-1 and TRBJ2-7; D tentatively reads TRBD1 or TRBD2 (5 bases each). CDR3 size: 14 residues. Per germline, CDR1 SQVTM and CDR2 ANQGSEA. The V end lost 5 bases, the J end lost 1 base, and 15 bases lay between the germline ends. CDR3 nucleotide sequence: TGCAGCGTTACTTCCTGGGACGTGTCCTACGAGCAGTACGTC. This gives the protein CSVTSWDVSYEQYV.

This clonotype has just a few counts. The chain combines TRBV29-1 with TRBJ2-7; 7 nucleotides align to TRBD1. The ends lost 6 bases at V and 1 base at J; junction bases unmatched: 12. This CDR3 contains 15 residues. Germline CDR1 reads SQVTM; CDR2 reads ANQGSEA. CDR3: CSVLTGNEVSYEQYF. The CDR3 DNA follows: TGCAGCGTCCTGACAGGGAATGAGGTATCCTACGAGCAGTACTTC.